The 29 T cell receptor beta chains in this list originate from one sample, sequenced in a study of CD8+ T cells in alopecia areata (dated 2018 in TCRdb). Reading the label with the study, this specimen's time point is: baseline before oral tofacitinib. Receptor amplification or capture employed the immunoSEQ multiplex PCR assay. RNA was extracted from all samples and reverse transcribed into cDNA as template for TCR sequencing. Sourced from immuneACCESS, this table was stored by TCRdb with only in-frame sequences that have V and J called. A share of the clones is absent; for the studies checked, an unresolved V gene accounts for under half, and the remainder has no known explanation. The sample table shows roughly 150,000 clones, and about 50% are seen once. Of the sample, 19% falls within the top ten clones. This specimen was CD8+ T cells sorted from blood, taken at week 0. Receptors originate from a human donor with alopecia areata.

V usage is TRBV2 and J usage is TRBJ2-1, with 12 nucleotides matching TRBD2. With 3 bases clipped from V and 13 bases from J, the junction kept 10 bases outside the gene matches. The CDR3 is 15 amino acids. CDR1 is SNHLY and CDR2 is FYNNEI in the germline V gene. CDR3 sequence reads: CASSDQGLAGFEQFF. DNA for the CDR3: TGTGCCAGCAGTGACCAGGGACTAGCGGGTTTTGAACAGTTCTTC.

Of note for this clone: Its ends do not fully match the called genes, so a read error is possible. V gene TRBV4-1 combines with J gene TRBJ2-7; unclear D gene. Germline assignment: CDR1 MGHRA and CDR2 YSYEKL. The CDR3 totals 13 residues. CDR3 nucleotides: TGCGCCAGCAGCCAAGTTGGTGGGTACGAGCAGTGCTTC. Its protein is CASSQVGGYEQCF.

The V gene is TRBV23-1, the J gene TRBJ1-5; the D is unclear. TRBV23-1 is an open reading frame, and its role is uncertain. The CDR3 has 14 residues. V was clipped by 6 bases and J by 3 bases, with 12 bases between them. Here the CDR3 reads CASSPPRPNQPQHF. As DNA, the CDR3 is TGCGCCAGCAGCCCCCCCCGACCCAATCAGCCCCAGCATTTT.

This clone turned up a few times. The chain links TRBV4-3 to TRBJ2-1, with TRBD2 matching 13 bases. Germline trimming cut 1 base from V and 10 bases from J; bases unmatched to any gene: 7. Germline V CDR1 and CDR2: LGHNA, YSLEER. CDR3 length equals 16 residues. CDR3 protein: CASSQAGLAGPGEQFF. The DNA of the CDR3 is TGCGCCAGCAGCCAAGCGGGACTAGCGGGGCCTGGGGAGCAGTTCTTC.

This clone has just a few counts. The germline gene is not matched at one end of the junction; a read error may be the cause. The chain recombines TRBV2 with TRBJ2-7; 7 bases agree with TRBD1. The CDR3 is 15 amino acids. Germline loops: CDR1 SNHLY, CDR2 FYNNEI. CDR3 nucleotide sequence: TGTGCCAGCCGTGAACGACAGGGAAGGGTCTACGAGCAGTACTTC. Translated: CASRERQGRVYEQYF.

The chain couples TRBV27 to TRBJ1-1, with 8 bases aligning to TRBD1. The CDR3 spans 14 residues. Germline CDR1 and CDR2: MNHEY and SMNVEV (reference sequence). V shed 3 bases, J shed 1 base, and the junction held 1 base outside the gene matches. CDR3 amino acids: CASSLTGANTEAFF. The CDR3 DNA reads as TGTGCCAGCAGTTTGACAGGGGCGAACACTGAAGCTTTCTTT.

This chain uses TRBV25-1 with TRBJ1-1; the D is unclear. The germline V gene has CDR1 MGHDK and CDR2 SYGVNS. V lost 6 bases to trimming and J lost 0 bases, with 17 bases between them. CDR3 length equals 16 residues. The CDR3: CASSPGPWGLNTEAFF. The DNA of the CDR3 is TGTGCCAGCAGCCCCGGGCCGTGGGGATTGAACACTGAAGCTTTCTTT. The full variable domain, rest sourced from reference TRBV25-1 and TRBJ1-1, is EADIYQTPRYLVIGTGKKITLECSQTMGHDKMYWYQQDPGMELHLIHYSYGVNSTEKGDLSSESTVSRIRTEHFPLTLESARPSHTSQYLCASSPGPWGLNTEAFFGQGTRLTVV.

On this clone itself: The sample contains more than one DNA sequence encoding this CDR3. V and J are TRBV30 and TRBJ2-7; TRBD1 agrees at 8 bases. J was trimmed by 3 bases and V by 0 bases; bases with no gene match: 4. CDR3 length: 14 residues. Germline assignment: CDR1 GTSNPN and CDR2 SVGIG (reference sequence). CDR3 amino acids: CAWSVGQGGYEQYF. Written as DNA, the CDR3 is TGTGCCTGGAGTGTAGGACAGGGTGGCTACGAGCAGTACTTC.

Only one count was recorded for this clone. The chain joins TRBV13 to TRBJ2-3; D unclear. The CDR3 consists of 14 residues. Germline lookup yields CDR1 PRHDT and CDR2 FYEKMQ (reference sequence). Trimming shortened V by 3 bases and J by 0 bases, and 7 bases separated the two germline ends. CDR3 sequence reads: CASSFLASTDTQYF. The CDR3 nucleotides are TGTGCCAGCAGCTTTCTCGCCAGCACAGATACGCAGTATTTT.

The CDR3 spells CASSEYTASPYEQYF. In nucleotides, the CDR3 is TGTGCCAGCAGTGAATATACCGCCTCTCCGTACGAGCAGTACTTC. This chain uses TRBV25-1 with TRBJ2-7; D ambiguous. V was pared by 0 bases and J by 4 bases, with 13 bases between. In germline, CDR1 is MGHDK, CDR2 SYGVNS. This CDR3 comprises 15 residues.

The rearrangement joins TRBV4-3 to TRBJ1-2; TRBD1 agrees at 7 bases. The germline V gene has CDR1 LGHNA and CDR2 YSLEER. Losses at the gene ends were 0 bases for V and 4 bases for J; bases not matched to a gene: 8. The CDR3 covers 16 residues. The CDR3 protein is CASSQDRDRAAYGYTF. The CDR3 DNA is TGCGCCAGCAGCCAAGATCGAGACAGGGCTGCCTATGGCTACACCTTC.

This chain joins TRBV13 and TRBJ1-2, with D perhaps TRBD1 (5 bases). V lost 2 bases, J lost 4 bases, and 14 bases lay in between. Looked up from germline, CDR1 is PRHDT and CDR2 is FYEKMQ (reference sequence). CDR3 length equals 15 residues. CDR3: CASSLMRGSGYGYTF. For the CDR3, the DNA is TGTGCCAGCAGCTTAATGCGGGGCAGTGGCTATGGCTACACCTTC.

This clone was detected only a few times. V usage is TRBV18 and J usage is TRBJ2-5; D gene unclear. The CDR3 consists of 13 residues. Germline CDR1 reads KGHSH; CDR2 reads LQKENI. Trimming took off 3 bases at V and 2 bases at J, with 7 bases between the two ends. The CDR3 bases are TGTGCCAGCTCACCTTCAGGTCAAGAGACCCAGTACTTC. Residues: CASSPSGQETQYF.

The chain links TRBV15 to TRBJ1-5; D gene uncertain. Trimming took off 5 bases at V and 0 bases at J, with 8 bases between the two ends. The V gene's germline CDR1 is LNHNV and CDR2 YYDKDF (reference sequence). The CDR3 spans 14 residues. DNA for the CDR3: TGTGCCACCAGCCTTACACTTAGCAATCAGCCCCAGCATTTT. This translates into CATSLTLSNQPQHF.

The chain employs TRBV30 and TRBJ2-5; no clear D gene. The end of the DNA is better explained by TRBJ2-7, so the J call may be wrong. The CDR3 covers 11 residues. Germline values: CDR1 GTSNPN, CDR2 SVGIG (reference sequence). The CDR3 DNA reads TGTGCCTGGAGTGTAGCGTACGAGCAGTACTTC. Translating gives CAWSVAYEQYF.

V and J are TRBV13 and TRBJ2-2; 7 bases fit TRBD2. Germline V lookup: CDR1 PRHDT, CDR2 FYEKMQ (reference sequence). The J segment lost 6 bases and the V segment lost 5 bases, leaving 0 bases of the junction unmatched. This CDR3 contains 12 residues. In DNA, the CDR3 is TGTGCCAGCAGCCGGGGGGCCGGGGAGCTGTTTTTT. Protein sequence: CASSRGAGELFF. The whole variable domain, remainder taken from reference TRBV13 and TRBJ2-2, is AAGVIQSPRHLIKEKRETATLKCYPIPRHDTVYWYQQGPGQDPQFLISFYEKMQSDKGSIPDRFSAQQFSDYHSELNMSSLELGDSALYFCASSRGAGELFFGEGSRLTVL.

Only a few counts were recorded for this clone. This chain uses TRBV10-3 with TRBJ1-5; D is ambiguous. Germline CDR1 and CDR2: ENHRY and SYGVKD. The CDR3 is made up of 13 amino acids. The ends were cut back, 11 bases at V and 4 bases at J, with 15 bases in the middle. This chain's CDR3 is CASKSDGNQPQHF. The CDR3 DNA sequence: TGTGCCTCTAAATCGGACGGGAATCAGCCCCAGCATTTT.

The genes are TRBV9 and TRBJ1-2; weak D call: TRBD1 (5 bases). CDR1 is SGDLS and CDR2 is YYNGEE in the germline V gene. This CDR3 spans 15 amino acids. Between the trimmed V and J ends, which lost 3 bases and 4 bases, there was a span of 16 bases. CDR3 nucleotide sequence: TGTGCCAGCAGCGGATGGGGGTACCCCATCTATGGCTACACCTTC. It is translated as CASSGWGYPIYGYTF.

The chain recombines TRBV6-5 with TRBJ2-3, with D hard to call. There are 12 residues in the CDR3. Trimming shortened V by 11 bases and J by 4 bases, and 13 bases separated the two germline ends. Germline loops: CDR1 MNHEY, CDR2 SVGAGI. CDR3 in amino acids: CACKGTADTQYF. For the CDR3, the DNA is TGTGCCTGCAAGGGTACGGCAGATACGCAGTATTTT.

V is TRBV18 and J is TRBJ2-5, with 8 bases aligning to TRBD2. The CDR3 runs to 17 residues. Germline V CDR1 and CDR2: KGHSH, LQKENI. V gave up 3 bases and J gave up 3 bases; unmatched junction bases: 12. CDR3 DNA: TGTGCCAGCTCACCGTCAGGAAGCGGGGGCTCGGAAGAGACCCAGTACTTC. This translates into CASSPSGSGGSEETQYF.

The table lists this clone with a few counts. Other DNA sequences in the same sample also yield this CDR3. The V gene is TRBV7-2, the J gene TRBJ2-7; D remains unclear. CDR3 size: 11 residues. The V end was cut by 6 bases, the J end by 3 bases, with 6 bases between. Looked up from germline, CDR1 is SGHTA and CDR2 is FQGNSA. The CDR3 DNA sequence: TGTGCCAGCAGTTCGAACTACGAGCAGTACTTC. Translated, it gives CASSSNYEQYF.

CDR3 residues: CASSLSNGHSPYNEQFF. CDR3 sequence (DNA): TGTGCCAGCAGCTTAAGTAATGGACATTCTCCTTACAATGAGCAGTTCTTC. The rearrangement joins TRBV7-9 to TRBJ2-1; a possible D gene is TRBD1 (5 bases). The germline gives CDR1 SEHNR, CDR2 FQNEAQ (reference sequence). V gave up 2 bases and J gave up 4 bases, with 18 bases separating them. The CDR3 length is 17 residues.

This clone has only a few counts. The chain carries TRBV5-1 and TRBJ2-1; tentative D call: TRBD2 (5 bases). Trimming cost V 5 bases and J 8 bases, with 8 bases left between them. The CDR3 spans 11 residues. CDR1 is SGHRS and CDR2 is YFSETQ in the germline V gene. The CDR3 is CASRGADEQFF. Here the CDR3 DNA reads TGCGCCAGCAGGGGAGCAGATGAGCAGTTCTTC. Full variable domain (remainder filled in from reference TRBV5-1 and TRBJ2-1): KAGVTQTPRYLIKTRGQQVTLSCSPISGHRSVSWYQQTPGQGLQFLFEYFSETQRNKGNFPGRFSGRQFSNSRSEMNVSTLELGDSALYLCASRGADEQFFGPGTRLTVL.

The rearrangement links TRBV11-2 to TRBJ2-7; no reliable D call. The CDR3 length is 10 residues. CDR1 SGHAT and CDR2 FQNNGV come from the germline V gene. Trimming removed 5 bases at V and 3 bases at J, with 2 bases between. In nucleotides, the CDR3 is TGTGCCAGCAGCAACTACGAGCAGTACTTC. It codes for CASSNYEQYF.

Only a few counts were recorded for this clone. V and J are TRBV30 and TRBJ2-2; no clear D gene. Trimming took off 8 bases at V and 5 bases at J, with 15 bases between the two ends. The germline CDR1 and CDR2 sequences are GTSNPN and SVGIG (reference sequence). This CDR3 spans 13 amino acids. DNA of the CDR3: TGTGCCCAGGTGGCTAAGGATACCGGGGAGCTGTTTTTT. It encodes CAQVAKDTGELFF.

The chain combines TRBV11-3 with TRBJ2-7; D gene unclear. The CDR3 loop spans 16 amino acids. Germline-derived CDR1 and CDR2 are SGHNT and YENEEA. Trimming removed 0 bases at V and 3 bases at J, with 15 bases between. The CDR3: CASSLDGRSSYYEQYF. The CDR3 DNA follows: TGTGCCAGCAGCTTAGACGGCAGATCGAGTTACTACGAGCAGTACTTC. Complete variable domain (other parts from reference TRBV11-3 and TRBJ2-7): EAGVVQSPRYKIIEKKQPVAFWCNPISGHNTLYWYLQNLGQGPELLIRYENEEAVDDSQLPKDRFSAERLKGVDSTLKIQPAELGDSAVYLCASSLDGRSSYYEQYFGPGTRLTVT.

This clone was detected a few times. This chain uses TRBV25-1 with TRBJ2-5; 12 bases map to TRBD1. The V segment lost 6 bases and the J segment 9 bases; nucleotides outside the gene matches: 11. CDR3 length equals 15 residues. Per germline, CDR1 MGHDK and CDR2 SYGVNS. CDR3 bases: TGTGCCAGCAGCTCAGGGACAGGGGGCCTTGGGTCCCAGTACTTC. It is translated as CASSSGTGGLGSQYF.

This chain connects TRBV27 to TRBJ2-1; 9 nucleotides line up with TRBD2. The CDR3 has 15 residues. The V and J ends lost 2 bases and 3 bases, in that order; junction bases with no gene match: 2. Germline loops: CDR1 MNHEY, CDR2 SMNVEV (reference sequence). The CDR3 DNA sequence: TGTGCCAGCAGTTTAGGTAGCGGGGGCTACAATGAGCAGTTCTTC. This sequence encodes CASSLGSGGYNEQFF.

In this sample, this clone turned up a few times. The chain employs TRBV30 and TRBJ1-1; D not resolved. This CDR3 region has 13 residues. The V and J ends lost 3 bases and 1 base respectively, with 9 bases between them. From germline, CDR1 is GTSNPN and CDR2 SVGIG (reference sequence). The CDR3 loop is CAWRGLGNTEAFF. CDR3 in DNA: TGTGCCTGGAGGGGTTTGGGGAACACTGAAGCTTTCTTT. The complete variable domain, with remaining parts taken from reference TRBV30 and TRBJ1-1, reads SQTIHQWPATLVQPVGSPLSLECTVEGTSNPNLYWYRQAAGRGLQLLFYSVGIGQISSEVPQNLSASRPQDRQFILSSKKLLLSDSGFYLCAWRGLGNTEAFFGQGTRLTVV.